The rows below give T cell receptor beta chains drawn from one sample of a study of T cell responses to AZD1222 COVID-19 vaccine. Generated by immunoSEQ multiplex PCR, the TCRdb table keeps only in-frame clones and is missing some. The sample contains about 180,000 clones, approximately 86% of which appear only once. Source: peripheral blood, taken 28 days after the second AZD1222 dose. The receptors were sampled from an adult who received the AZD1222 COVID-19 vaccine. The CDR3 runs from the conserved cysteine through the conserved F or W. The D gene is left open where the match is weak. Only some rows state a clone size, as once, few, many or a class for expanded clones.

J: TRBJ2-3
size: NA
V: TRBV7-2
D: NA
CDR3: CASSASLASVTDTQYF
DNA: TGTGCCAGCAGCGCATCCTTAGCGAGTGTAACAGATACGCAGTATTTT

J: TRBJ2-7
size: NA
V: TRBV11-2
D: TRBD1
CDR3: CASKTGQGHEQYF
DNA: TGTGCCAGTAAAACCGGACAGGGCCACGAGCAGTACTTC

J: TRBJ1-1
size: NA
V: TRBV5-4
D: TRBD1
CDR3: CASSSPRQGAIMNTEAFF
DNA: TGTGCCAGCAGTTCCCCCCGACAGGGGGCGATCATGAACACTGAAGCTTTCTTT

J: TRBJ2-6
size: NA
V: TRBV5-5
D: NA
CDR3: CASSLGREEGSGANVLTF
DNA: TGTGCCAGCAGCTTGGGGAGGGAGGAGGGATCTGGGGCCAACGTCCTGACTTTC

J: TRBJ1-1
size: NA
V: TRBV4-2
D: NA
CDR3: CASSPREIGAEAFF
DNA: TGTGCCAGCAGCCCAAGAGAGATAGGAGCTGAAGCTTTCTTT

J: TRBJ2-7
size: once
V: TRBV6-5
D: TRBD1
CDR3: CASSSRTGSSYEQYF
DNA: TGTGCCAGCAGTTCAAGGACAGGGAGCTCCTACGAGCAGTACTTC

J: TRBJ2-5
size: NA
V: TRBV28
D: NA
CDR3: CALGEGGQETQYF
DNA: TGTGCCTTAGGGGAAGGTGGCCAAGAGACCCAGTACTTC

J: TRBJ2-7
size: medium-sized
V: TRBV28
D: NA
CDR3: CASSFPEGMEDEQYF
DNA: TGTGCCAGCAGTTTCCCCGAGGGGATGGAGGACGAGCAGTACTTC

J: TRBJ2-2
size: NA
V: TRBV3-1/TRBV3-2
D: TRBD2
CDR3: CASSPALAGGPSGELFF
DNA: TGTGCCAGCAGCCCCGCCCTAGCGGGGGGGCCTTCCGGGGAGCTGTTTTTT

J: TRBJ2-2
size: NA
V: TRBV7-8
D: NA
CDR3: CASSLGVSHFDTGELFF
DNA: TGTGCCAGCAGCTTAGGAGTTAGTCATTTTGACACCGGGGAGCTGTTTTTT

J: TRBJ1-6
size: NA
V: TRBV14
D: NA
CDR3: CASSRGPSYNSPLHF
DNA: TGTGCCAGCAGCCGGGGCCCGAGCTATAATTCACCCCTCCACTTT

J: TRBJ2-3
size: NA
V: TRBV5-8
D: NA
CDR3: CASSLNSFTDTQYF
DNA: TGTGCCAGCAGCTTGAACAGCTTCACAGATACGCAGTATTTT

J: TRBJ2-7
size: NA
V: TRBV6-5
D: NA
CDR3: CASNLAPGLREQYF
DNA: TGTGCCAGCAACCTAGCGCCAGGACTACGAGAGCAGTACTTC

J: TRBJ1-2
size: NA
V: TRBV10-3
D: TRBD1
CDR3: CAISDPVSTGSSYGYTF
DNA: TGTGCCATCAGTGACCCGGTATCGACAGGGTCGAGCTATGGCTACACCTTC

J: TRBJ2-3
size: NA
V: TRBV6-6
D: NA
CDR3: CASSGARGSGTDTQYF
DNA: TGTGCCAGCAGTGGCGCCAGGGGTAGTGGCACAGATACGCAGTATTTT

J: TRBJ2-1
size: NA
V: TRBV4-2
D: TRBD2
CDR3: CASNQGTSGNNEQFF
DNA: TGTGCCAGCAACCAAGGGACTAGCGGCAACAATGAGCAGTTCTTC

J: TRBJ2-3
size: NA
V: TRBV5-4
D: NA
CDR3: CASSLKTSSDTQYF
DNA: TGTGCCAGCAGCTTGAAAACGTCGTCAGATACGCAGTATTTT

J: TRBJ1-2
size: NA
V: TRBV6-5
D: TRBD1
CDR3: CASSYRQGNYGYTF
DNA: TGTGCCAGCAGTTACCGACAGGGGAACTATGGCTACACCTTC

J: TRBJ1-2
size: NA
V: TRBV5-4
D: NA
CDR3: CASSSMYGGYTF
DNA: TGTGCCAGCAGCTCGATGTATGGAGGCTACACCTTC

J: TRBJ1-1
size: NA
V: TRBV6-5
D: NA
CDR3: CASRDDWETEAFF
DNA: TGTGCCAGCAGGGATGATTGGGAGACTGAAGCTTTCTTT

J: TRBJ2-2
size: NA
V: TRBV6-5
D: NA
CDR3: CASSYSSGAGTGELFF
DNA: TGTGCCAGCAGTTACTCCTCCGGGGCCGGGACCGGGGAGCTGTTTTTT

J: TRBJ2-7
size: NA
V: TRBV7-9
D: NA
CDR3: CASSQAGYEQYF
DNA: TGTGCCAGCAGCCAGGCTGGGTACGAGCAGTACTTC